This T cell receptor beta chain was recorded in a study of neurological immune-mediated disorders. Study-level points and caveats: No sharing of CDR3 amino acid sequences was observed among expanded clones across subjects, suggesting private repertoires in all groups.

In its sample, this clonotype was seen many times. Its matching antigen is unknown. 5'RACE employing 10-nucleotide random UMIs yielded the cDNA. MiXCR, applied by TCRdb to the 5' RACE reads, yields one record per CDR3 protein. Of about 24,000 distinct CDR3 sequences listed, approximately 13% are singletons. The time point is: technical triplicate 1. Input was roughly 1 million sorted T cells, either CD4+ or CD8+. Specimen: CD4+ T cells from blood. This receptor was identified in a female donor with HTLV-1-associated myelopathy (HAM/TSP).

This CDR3 is CSAQATDRKYSNQPQHF. Here the CDR3 DNA reads TGCAGTGCTCAAGCAACGGACAGGAAATATAGCAATCAGCCCCAGCATTTT. The chain combines TRBV20-1 with TRBJ1-5; 7 bases are a match to TRBD1. V was clipped by 5 bases and J by 0 bases; unmatched bases: 13. This CDR3 contains 17 residues. Germline assignment: CDR1 DFQATT and CDR2 SNEGSKA (reference sequence).